This paragraph reports one TCR beta chain. CDR1 is MNHEY, CDR2 SVGAGI, per germline. The CDR3 totals 16 residues. The V and J ends lost 6 bases and 0 bases respectively, with 15 bases between them. This sample is drawn from a study of blood T cells in healthy people across ages. With a J-beta primer mix and a sample-barcoded 5' primer, a second PCR ran about 7 to 11 cycles. A single record per CDR3 protein comes from TCRdb applying MiXCR to the 5' RACE reads. The repertoire holds 1.5 million to 2 million distinct CDR3 sequences, with less than 50% as singletons. This rearrangement joins TRBV6-5 to TRBJ2-4, with D possibly TRBD2 on 5 matching bases. Input material: blood. This receptor was identified in a middle-aged woman in good health. DNA of the CDR3: TGTGCCAGCAGCCGGTGGAGGCTCTTAGCCAAAAACATTCAGTACTTC. Its translation is CASSRWRLLAKNIQYF.